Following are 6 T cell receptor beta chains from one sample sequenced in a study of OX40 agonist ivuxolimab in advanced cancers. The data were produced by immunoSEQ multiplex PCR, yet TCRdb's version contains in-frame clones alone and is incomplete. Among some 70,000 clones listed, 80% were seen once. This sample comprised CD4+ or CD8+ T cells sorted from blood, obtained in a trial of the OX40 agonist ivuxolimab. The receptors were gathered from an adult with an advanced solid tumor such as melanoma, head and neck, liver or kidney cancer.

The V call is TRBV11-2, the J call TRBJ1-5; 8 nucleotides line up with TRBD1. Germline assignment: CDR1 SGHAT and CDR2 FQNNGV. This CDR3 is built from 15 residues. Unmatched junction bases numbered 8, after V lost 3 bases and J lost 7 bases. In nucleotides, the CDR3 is TGTGCCAGCAGCTTTGGGCAGGGGGCATGGCAGCCCCAGCATTTT. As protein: CASSFGQGAWQPQHF.

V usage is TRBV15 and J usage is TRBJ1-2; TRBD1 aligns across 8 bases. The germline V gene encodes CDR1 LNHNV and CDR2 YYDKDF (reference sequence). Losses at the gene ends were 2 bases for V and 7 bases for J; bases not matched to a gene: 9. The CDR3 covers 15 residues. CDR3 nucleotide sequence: TGTGCCACCAGCAGAAATACTCAGGGGGCTGGTGGCTACACCTTC. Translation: CATSRNTQGAGGYTF.

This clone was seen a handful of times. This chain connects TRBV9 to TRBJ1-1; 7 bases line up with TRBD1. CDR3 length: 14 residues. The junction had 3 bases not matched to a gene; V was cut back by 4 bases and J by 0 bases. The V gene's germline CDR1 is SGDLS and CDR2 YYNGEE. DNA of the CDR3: TGTGCCAGCAGCCGGGACAGATTGAACACTGAAGCTTTCTTT. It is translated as CASSRDRLNTEAFF.

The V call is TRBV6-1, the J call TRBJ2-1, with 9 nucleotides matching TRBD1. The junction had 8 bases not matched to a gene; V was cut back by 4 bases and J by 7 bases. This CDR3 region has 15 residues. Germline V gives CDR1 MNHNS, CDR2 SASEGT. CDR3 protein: CASSVQGAGVNEQFF. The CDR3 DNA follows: TGTGCCAGCAGTGTACAGGGGGCGGGAGTAAATGAGCAGTTCTTC.

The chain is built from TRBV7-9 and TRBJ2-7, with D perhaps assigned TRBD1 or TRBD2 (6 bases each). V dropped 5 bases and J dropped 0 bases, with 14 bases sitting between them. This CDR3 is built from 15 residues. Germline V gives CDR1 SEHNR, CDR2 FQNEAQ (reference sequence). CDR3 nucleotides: TGTGCCAGCAGCCGAGGGGGGATCAGCTCCTACGAGCAGTACTTC. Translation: CASSRGGISSYEQYF.

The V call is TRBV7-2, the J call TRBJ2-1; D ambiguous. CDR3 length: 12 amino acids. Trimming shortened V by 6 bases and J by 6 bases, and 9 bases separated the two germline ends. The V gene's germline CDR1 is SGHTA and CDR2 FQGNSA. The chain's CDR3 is CASRQPSNEQFF. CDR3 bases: TGTGCCAGCAGACAACCTAGCAATGAGCAGTTCTTC.